The 26 T cell receptor beta chains given below trace back to one sample, sequenced in a study of blood T cell repertoires in COVID-19. Only in-frame clones appear in the TCRdb table, and some are missing; sequencing was by immunoSEQ multiplex PCR. The data contain fewer than 110,000 clones, around 87% of them singletons. Sequenced input: peripheral blood. These receptors all stem from a woman in her 30s with acute or convalescent COVID-19.

The chain joins TRBV9 to TRBJ1-1; 7 bases are a match to TRBD1. CDR1 is SGDLS, CDR2 YYNGEE, per germline. CDR3 size: 13 residues. The junction had 6 bases not matched to a gene; V was cut back by 3 bases and J by 7 bases. The CDR3 loop reads CASSAGTAYEAFF. CDR3 nucleotides: TGTGCCAGCAGCGCAGGGACAGCATATGAAGCTTTCTTT.

The rearrangement joins TRBV7-9 to TRBJ2-1; 9 nucleotides align to TRBD2. CDR1 SEHNR and CDR2 FQNEAQ come from the germline V gene (reference sequence). Trimming cost V 5 bases and J 1 base; bases outside gene matches: 6. The CDR3 is made up of 16 amino acids. DNA of the CDR3: TGTGCCAGCAGCCAACCGCTAGCGGGGTCCTACAATGAGCAGTTCTTC. This translates into CASSQPLAGSYNEQFF.

The genes are TRBV12-5 and TRBJ2-3; 7 positions match TRBD2. The CDR3 is 15 amino acids. Germline V lookup: CDR1 LGHNT, CDR2 FRNRAP. V was clipped by 6 bases and J by 0 bases; unmatched bases: 6. Here the CDR3 DNA reads TGTGCTAGTGGGGTACAGCGGGGTAGCACAGATACGCAGTATTTT. This gives the protein CASGVQRGSTDTQYF. The variable domain in full, completed from reference TRBV12-5 and TRBJ2-3, reads DARVTQTPRHKVTEMGQEVTMRCQPILGHNTVFWYRQTMMQGLELLAYFRNRAPLDDSGMPKDRFSAEMPDATLATLKIQPSEPRDSAVYFCASGVQRGSTDTQYFGPGTRLTVL.

The chain uses TRBV9 and TRBJ2-2; TRBD1 agrees at 7 bases. The CDR3 runs to 15 residues. Trimming at V came to 2 bases and at J to 4 bases, leaving 5 bases not matched to a gene. Germline V gene data show CDR1 as SGDLS and CDR2 as YYNGEE. DNA of the CDR3: TGTGCCAGCAGCGTTCGGGGACAGCTCACCGGGGAGCTGTTTTTT. Translation gives CASSVRGQLTGELFF.

The rearrangement links TRBV5-6 to TRBJ1-2, with D hard to call. V was cut by 0 bases and J by 4 bases, with 13 bases left in between. The CDR3 runs to 15 residues. Germline V CDR1 and CDR2: SGHDT, YYEEEE. CDR3 nucleotide sequence: TGTGCCAGCAGCTTGGACGTAGCGATAGCCTATGGCTACACCTTC. Protein product: CASSLDVAIAYGYTF.

This chain joins TRBV20-1 and TRBJ1-1; D might be TRBD1 (5 bases). Germline V gene lookup returns CDR1 DFQATT and CDR2 SNEGSKA (reference sequence). V was cut by 3 bases and J by 5 bases, with 16 bases left in between. The CDR3 covers 14 residues. In DNA, the CDR3 is TGCAGTGCTAGTATCCAGGGTGCTTTGACTGAAGCTTTCTTT. Amino acid sequence: CSASIQGALTEAFF.

The chain has TRBV25-1 and TRBJ1-1; 9 bases align to TRBD1. This CDR3 contains 15 residues. The germline V gene has CDR1 MGHDK and CDR2 SYGVNS. The V gene end was trimmed by 4 bases and the J gene end by 5 bases; junction bases not matched to a gene: 8. The CDR3 sequence is CASSAWGQGRTEAFF. The CDR3 region has the DNA TGTGCCAGCAGTGCCTGGGGACAGGGAAGGACTGAAGCTTTCTTT.

The genes are TRBV4-1 and TRBJ1-6; D may be TRBD1 (5 bases). The CDR3 sequence is 14 residues long. V dropped 1 base and J dropped 7 bases, with 8 bases sitting between them. Germline CDR1 reads MGHRA; CDR2 reads YSYEKL. CDR3 sequence reads: CASSQAGWNSPLHF. In nucleotides, the CDR3 is TGCGCCAGCAGCCAAGCAGGGTGGAATTCACCCCTCCACTTT.

The chain has TRBV5-1 and TRBJ2-7; 7 bases align to TRBD1. Germline CDR1 reads SGHRS; CDR2 reads YFSETQ. The CDR3 is made up of 16 amino acids. Trimming at V came to 0 bases and at J to 0 bases, leaving 6 bases not matched to a gene. The CDR3 DNA reads as TGCGCCAGCAGCTTGGAGGCAGGGGGTATCTCCTACGAGCAGTACTTC. This codes for CASSLEAGGISYEQYF. Supplemented by reference TRBV5-1 and TRBJ2-7, the full variable domain reads KAGVTQTPRYLIKTRGQQVTLSCSPISGHRSVSWYQQTPGQGLQFLFEYFSETQRNKGNFPGRFSGRQFSNSRSEMNVSTLELGDSALYLCASSLEAGGISYEQYFGPGTRLTVT.

The rearrangement links TRBV5-6 to TRBJ2-7, with D perhaps TRBD1 (5 bases). The V end was cut by 4 bases, the J end by 2 bases, with 10 bases between. Germline V gene sequence: CDR1 SGHDT, CDR2 YYEEEE. This CDR3 spans 13 amino acids. The CDR3 sequence: CASSPWGPYEQYF. The CDR3 DNA reads TGTGCCAGCAGCCCTTGGGGCCCCTACGAGCAGTACTTC.

The genes are TRBV7-9 and TRBJ1-6; 7 bases agree with TRBD1. The trim removed 5 bases at V and 4 bases at J, leaving 5 bases unmatched. This CDR3 is 15 amino acids long. Germline V gives CDR1 SEHNR, CDR2 FQNEAQ (reference sequence). CDR3 amino acids: CASSVTGTYNSPLHF. The CDR3 bases are TGTGCCAGCAGCGTGACAGGGACTTATAATTCACCCCTCCACTTT. Using reference TRBV7-9 and TRBJ1-6 for the parts outside the CDR3, the full variable domain is DTGVSQNPRHKITKRGQNVTFRCDPISEHNRLYWYRQTLGQGPEFLTYFQNEAQLEKSRLLSDRFSAERPKGSFSTLEIQRTEQGDSAMYLCASSVTGTYNSPLHFGNGTRLTVT.

The chain recombines TRBV19 with TRBJ1-2; D remains unclear. CDR1 and CDR2 (germline): LNHDA, SQIVND (reference sequence). Trimming removed 5 bases at V and 10 bases at J, with 23 bases between. The CDR3 runs to 15 residues. The CDR3 region has the DNA TGTGCCAGTAGTGTCTTCAGGCTATCGGAGGTCCTCTACACCTTC. Protein product: CASSVFRLSEVLYTF.

The chain joins TRBV4-1 to TRBJ1-2; 10 nucleotides align to TRBD1. This CDR3 comprises 17 residues. V shed 1 base, J shed 7 bases, and the junction held 12 bases outside the gene matches. The V gene's germline CDR1 is MGHRA and CDR2 YSYEKL. The CDR3 region is CASSQGYTQDRGGGYTF. The CDR3 nucleotides are TGCGCCAGCAGCCAAGGCTACACTCAGGACAGGGGGGGTGGCTACACCTTC.

V usage is TRBV11-1 and J usage is TRBJ2-2, with D tentatively TRBD2 (6 bases). The CDR3 is 16 residues long. V was clipped by 6 bases and J by 6 bases, with 20 bases between them. Germline V gene sequence: CDR1 SGHAT, CDR2 FQDESV (reference sequence). This CDR3 is CASSPWGEHRAGELFF. The CDR3 DNA sequence: TGTGCCAGCAGTCCCTGGGGGGAACACCGGGCCGGGGAGCTGTTTTTT. The entire variable domain, with the rest obtained from reference TRBV11-1 and TRBJ2-2, is as follows: EAEVAQSPRYKITEKSQAVAFWCDPISGHATLYWYRQILGQGPELLVQFQDESVVDDSQLPKDRFSAERLKGVDSTLKIQPAELGDSAMYLCASSPWGEHRAGELFFGEGSRLTVL.

The rearrangement links TRBV3-1 (or the pseudogene TRBV3-2) to TRBJ2-3, with 10 bases that match TRBD2. Germline values: CDR1 LGHDT, CDR2 YNNKEL (reference sequence). The length of the CDR3 is 18 residues. J lost 5 bases, V lost 1 base, and 12 bases had no gene match. The DNA of the CDR3 is TGTGCCAGCAGCCAAGCTTCTTTAGCGGGGGGTAGAATAGATACGCAGTATTTT. It encodes CASSQASLAGGRIDTQYF.

This clone was counted many times. The germline gene is not matched at one end of the junction; a read error may be the cause. The V call is TRBV18, the J call TRBJ2-7; 7 positions agree with TRBD1. The CDR3 contains 16 residues. Germline V lookup: CDR1 KGHSH, CDR2 LQKENI. The CDR3 reads CASSPRTARGTTVQYF. CDR3 nucleotide sequence: TGTGCCAGCTCCCCACGGACGGCCAGGGGGACGACGGTGCAGTACTTC.

The V call is TRBV6-5, the J call TRBJ1-6; a weak D match, TRBD1 (5 bases). The V gene's germline CDR1 is MNHEY and CDR2 SVGAGI. Between the trimmed V and J ends, which lost 2 bases and 6 bases, there was a span of 11 bases. The CDR3 is made up of 15 amino acids. This chain's CDR3 is CASSYEGVGNSPLHF. CDR3 nucleotides: TGTGCCAGCAGTTACGAAGGGGTTGGTAATTCACCCCTCCACTTT.

The chain employs TRBV11-3 and TRBJ2-1; 14 nucleotides align to TRBD2. The germline V gene has CDR1 SGHNT and CDR2 YENEEA. Germline trimming cut 5 bases from V and 10 bases from J; bases unmatched to any gene: 16. CDR3 length: 18 amino acids. The chain's CDR3 is CASSTLWTSGGHGFEQFF. The CDR3 bases are TGTGCCAGCAGCACCCTATGGACTAGCGGGGGGCATGGGTTCGAGCAGTTCTTC.

The rearrangement joins TRBV2 to TRBJ1-5, with 7 bases matching TRBD1. The CDR3 sequence is 13 residues long. V lost 6 bases and J lost 1; bases outside the gene matches: 0. Germline lookup yields CDR1 SNHLY and CDR2 FYNNEI. The CDR3 nucleotides read TGTGCCAGCAGACAGGGGAGCAATCAGCCCCAGCATTTT. It encodes CASRQGSNQPQHF.

The rearrangement uses TRBV2 and TRBJ1-1; D is possibly TRBD1 (6 bases). Germline V lookup: CDR1 SNHLY, CDR2 FYNNEI. Trimming took off 6 bases at V and 5 bases at J, with 10 bases between the two ends. This CDR3 spans 12 amino acids. Here the CDR3 DNA reads TGTGCCAGCAGACTAGGGGGAACTGAAGCTTTCTTT. Protein sequence: CASRLGGTEAFF.

The genes are TRBV27 and TRBJ2-2; the D gene is possibly TRBD1 (6 bases). The CDR3 covers 16 residues. V lost 3 bases to trimming and J lost 1 base, with 12 bases between them. Germline CDR1 reads MNHEY; CDR2 reads SMNVEV (reference sequence). The CDR3 is CASSLRLTGNTGELFF. Written as DNA, the CDR3 is TGTGCCAGCAGTTTGAGGTTGACAGGGAACACCGGGGAGCTGTTTTTT.

As to this clone: At one boundary the junction diverges from the germline segment, which might be a read error. This chain links TRBV7-2 with TRBJ2-3; 11 bases agree with TRBD2. CDR3 size: 14 residues. Germline lookup yields CDR1 SGHTA and CDR2 FQGNSA. CDR3 amino acids: CASSSLRVAGGEHF. In DNA, the CDR3 is TGTGCCAGCAGCTCCCTCAGGGTAGCGGGGGGGGAGCATTTT.

The chain combines TRBV28 with TRBJ1-5; D not certain. The CDR3 covers 15 residues. CDR1 MDHEN and CDR2 SYDVKM come from the germline V gene. The V and J ends lost 2 bases and 0 bases respectively, with 8 bases between them. The CDR3 here is CASSLAADSNQPQHF. The CDR3 region has the DNA TGTGCCAGCAGTTTAGCTGCGGATAGCAATCAGCCCCAGCATTTT.

This clone has only a few counts. The chain combines TRBV5-6 with TRBJ1-2; D remains ambiguous. This CDR3 is built from 14 residues. With 0 bases removed from V and 9 bases from J, the gap between germline ends came to 15 bases. CDR1 SGHDT and CDR2 YYEEEE come from the germline V gene. CDR3 in DNA: TGTGCCAGCAGCTTGGAGGCAGCGTCGTGGAGCTACACCTTC. Encoded protein: CASSLEAASWSYTF.

In its sample, this clone was seen a few times. The chain combines TRBV20-1 with TRBJ1-2; D perhaps matches TRBD1 (6 bases). Germline CDR1 and CDR2: DFQATT and SNEGSKA (reference sequence). V was shortened by 5 bases and J by 8 bases, with 9 bases between the two germline ends. CDR3 length equals 10 residues. This chain's CDR3 is CSAPGVGYTF. The CDR3 DNA follows: TGCAGTGCTCCAGGGGTAGGCTACACCTTC.

The rearrangement uses TRBV4-2 and TRBJ1-4; D gene ambiguous. CDR1 is LGHNA, CDR2 YNFKEQ, per germline. This CDR3 is 16 amino acids long. With 4 bases removed from V and 0 bases from J, the gap between germline ends came to 12 bases. CDR3 nucleotides: TGTGCCAGCAGCCTTCAAGGAGGTTCAACTAATGAAAAACTGTTTTTT. This codes for CASSLQGGSTNEKLFF.